This T cell receptor beta chain was sequenced for a study of beta chain features in type 1 diabetes listed by TCRdb under 2018. General notes on the study: No differences in mean age, gender distribution, total cell number or subset yield were found between patients and healthy donors. Regulatory and stem cell-like memory subsets were isolated from only 8 patients and roughly 8 healthy donors, whereas naive and central memory subsets came from all 30 or so donors. The study compared TCRB repertoires of sorted circulating CD4+ T cell subsets between recently diagnosed type 1 diabetes patients and matched healthy donors. A total of around 100 million sorted cells were examined across all samples, and RNA yield correlated strongly with the number of cells per subset. Broader findings and caveats from the paper: At VDJ recombination sites, patients with type 1 diabetes made fewer insertions and deleted more nucleotides, a pattern implying thymic rearrangement abnormalities. Naive, central memory and regulatory TCRB repertoires appeared to be more alike among patients than among healthy donors. PCR may preferentially amplify shorter templates, but because patient and control samples were amplified and corrected together, any resulting skew would affect both groups equally. Because cDNA was sequenced instead of genomic DNA, highly expressing activated cells could be over-represented, though the groups showed no difference in activation or CD3 levels. HLA sub-analyses involved small numbers of individuals, so any influence of HLA type on TCRB rearrangement remained unresolved. In all four CD4+ subsets, TCRB CDR3 length was moderately but significantly shorter in type 1 diabetes patients.

Taken from cysteine to phenylalanine, the CDR3 has 12 residues. Only the CDR3 part of the read is kept: 36 bases, read in frame from the first base. V and J are truncated by 3 bases and 6 bases respectively, leaving an intervening sequence of 8 bases. As encoded in the germline V gene, CDR1 is SGDLS while CDR2 is YYNGEE. All of the isolated RNA was reverse transcribed with the High Capacity cDNA Reverse Transcription Kit, so expressed TCRB transcripts were sequenced. Deep immunoSEQ sequencing was applied to naive, central memory and regulatory T cell samples, giving an average of about 3.8 million total reads per sample. After sorted cells were lysed in RLT buffer, RNA was extracted with DNase-treated RNeasy Micro or Mini kits, with the choice depending on cell number. Each cell subset was processed on its own to prevent cross-contamination, while patient and healthy donor samples were processed together. TCRB sequences were amplified from cDNA with the immunoSEQ multiplex PCR, producing 87-bp fragments spanning the CDR3 region. Sequencing of the amplicons was done on the Illumina HiSeq platform. Per the authors' processing: Synthetic template baselines were used to correct PCR bias computationally, reads within Hamming distance 2 were collapsed, and singletons that could not be merged were discarded. By aligning reads against IMGT, V, D and J genes, CDR3 length, and insertions or deletions at six rearrangement sites were assigned. Within each subset, clonotype counts were normalized to sorted cell number, and only after that were true diversity and Gini coefficients computed with the tcR R package. The overlap coefficient, calculated on TCRB nucleotide sequences, was used to quantify repertoire sharing. Out-of-frame TCRB sequences from naive cells were analyzed to stand in for the pre-selection repertoire. In its TCRdb copy, this immuneACCESS table keeps in-frame sequences only and misses some clones. Where compared with another copy, unresolved V genes explain less than half of these, and the others have no known cause. D and trimming come from the DNA, and the V and J calls and clone size come from that table. Counted in this sample were around 650,000 clones; approximately 13% of them appeared once. The ten largest clones represent 0.095% to 0.15% of the sample.

Of note for this clone: Its binding antigen is unknown. No quality values exist for individual bases; no much larger clone is one base distant.

Each donor gave one peripheral blood draw, around 100 mL on average, collected into heparinised tubes. Naive, central memory, regulatory and stem cell-like memory CD4+ T cells were sorted on a BD FACSAria II using a panel including CD45RO, CCR7, CD25, CD127, CD95 and CD27. Purity was above 98% for every sorted population. PBMCs were isolated right away by Lymphoprep density gradient centrifugation and were stained directly, without culture. So that batch effects would be minimized, each experiment stained and sorted samples in pairs, pairing one healthy donor with one patient. The TCR was taken from a man younger than 40 with type 1 diabetes. In this chain, TRBV9 is recombined with TRBJ2-3; perhaps TRBD2 is the D gene, with 5 bases matching. Sequencing was done on a sample of naive CD4+ T cells from blood. The cell subset or site label here, explained by the study, means: true naive CD4+ T cells. Here is the DNA: TGTGCCAGCAGCGGTAGAGGGGATACGCAGTATTTT. Translated, this is CASSGRGDTQYF.